Shown below are 25 T cell receptor beta chains from a single sample sequenced in a study of blood T cell repertoires in COVID-19. Profiled with immunoSEQ multiplex PCR; TCRdb holds only in-frame clones, not every one. The table records 250,000 to 350,000 clones, approximately 85% of them present only once. The source material was PBMCs or T cells enriched from blood (not recorded which). These receptor sequences come from a woman aged 25-40 years who had recovered from COVID-19.

The chain uses TRBV10-1 and TRBJ2-7; 8 nucleotides match TRBD2. V lost 2 bases, J lost 7 bases, and 13 bases stayed unmatched. The CDR3 has 16 residues. Germline assignment: CDR1 WNHNN and CDR2 SYGVQD (reference sequence). In DNA, the CDR3 is TGCGCCAGCAGTGAGCACCCAAGTAGCGGGATAAGAGAGCAGTACTTC. It yields the protein CASSEHPSSGIREQYF.

This chain joins TRBV11-2 and TRBJ2-7, with D possibly TRBD2 on 5 matching bases. The V end lost 4 bases, the J end lost 0 bases, and 10 bases lay between the germline ends. Germline V gene data show CDR1 as SGHAT and CDR2 as FQNNGV. The CDR3 totals 14 residues. The CDR3 here is CASSSSYPSYEQYF. DNA for the CDR3: TGTGCCAGCAGCTCTAGCTACCCCTCCTACGAGCAGTACTTC.

The rearrangement links TRBV6-4 to TRBJ2-2; the match to TRBD1 covers 8 bases. This CDR3 has 15 amino acids. With V trimmed by 5 bases and J by 4 bases, 6 bases remained unmatched. Germline-derived CDR1 and CDR2 are MRHNA and SNTAGT. The CDR3 bases are TGTGCCAGCAGTCCGACAGGGGCGGGCACCGGGGAGCTGTTTTTT. Protein sequence: CASSPTGAGTGELFF.

The chain couples TRBV27 to TRBJ2-5; 8 positions agree with TRBD2. The CDR3 contains 14 residues. Per germline, CDR1 MNHEY and CDR2 SMNVEV (reference sequence). Trimming took 3 bases from V and 2 from J; bases not matched to a gene: 2. In nucleotides, the CDR3 is TGTGCCAGCAGTTTGGGCGGGGGGCAAGAGACCCAGTACTTC. Its protein product is CASSLGGGQETQYF.

V and J are TRBV5-4 and TRBJ2-3; 10 bases are shared with TRBD1. The CDR3 loop spans 16 amino acids. CDR1 SGHNT and CDR2 YYREEE come from the germline V gene (reference sequence). V lost 3 bases, J lost 3 bases, and 7 bases stayed unmatched. CDR3 nucleotide sequence: TGTGCCAGCAGCTCAGGCCGGGACAGGGGAACAGATACGCAGTATTTT. Protein product: CASSSGRDRGTDTQYF.

The chain links TRBV11-2 to TRBJ2-7; D is unresolved. There are 14 residues in the CDR3. The germline V and J ends were trimmed by 5 bases and 4 bases, with 15 bases remaining between them. Germline V lookup: CDR1 SGHAT, CDR2 FQNNGV. CDR3 sequence (DNA): TGTGCCAGCAGCCCTCGTTGGAGTGGGTACGAGCAGTACTTC. Protein: CASSPRWSGYEQYF.

About this clone: This same CDR3 is encoded by further DNA sequences in the sample. V is TRBV28 and J is TRBJ1-1, with D possibly matching TRBD1 (5 bases). The ends were cut back, 5 bases at V and 0 bases at J, with 7 bases in the middle. The CDR3 covers 13 residues. Germline values: CDR1 MDHEN, CDR2 SYDVKM. CDR3 sequence: CASSGGMNTEAFF. In nucleotides, the CDR3 is TGTGCCAGCAGTGGGGGGATGAACACTGAAGCTTTCTTT.

The chain recombines TRBV2 with TRBJ1-5; a possible D gene is TRBD1 (6 bases). CDR3 size: 16 residues. Germline loops: CDR1 SNHLY, CDR2 FYNNEI. V lost 2 bases and J 1 base, leaving 12 bases between the germline ends. In DNA, the CDR3 is TGTGCCAGCAGTGAATGGTCAGGGGAGAGCAATCAGCCCCAGCATTTT. Protein product: CASSEWSGESNQPQHF.

The genes are TRBV6-1 and TRBJ2-3; tentatively, D is TRBD2 (5 bases). The CDR3 runs 15 residues. The germline gives CDR1 MNHNS, CDR2 SASEGT. Trimming shortened V by 2 bases and J by 3 bases, and 12 bases separated the two germline ends. CDR3 sequence: CASSEYALGTDTQYF. CDR3 nucleotides: TGTGCCAGCAGTGAATACGCACTAGGGACAGATACGCAGTATTTT.

The gene calls are TRBV6-4 and TRBJ2-6; a possible D gene is TRBD1 (6 bases). CDR1 is MRHNA and CDR2 is SNTAGT in the germline V gene. The CDR3 totals 16 residues. The germline V and J ends were trimmed by 8 bases and 1 base, with 15 bases remaining between them. The CDR3 DNA reads TGTGCCAGCCGTTTGGACAGCGGATCTGGGGCCAACGTCCTGACTTTC. It codes for CASRLDSGSGANVLTF.

This chain connects TRBV29-1 to TRBJ2-2; the D gene is possibly TRBD2 (7 bases). The germline V gene has CDR1 SQVTM and CDR2 ANQGSEA. Trimming left V 6 bases short and J 2 bases short, with 13 bases between. This CDR3 is 14 amino acids long. CDR3 sequence: CSVAWGGNTGELFF. CDR3 coding DNA: TGCAGCGTCGCCTGGGGGGGCAACACCGGGGAGCTGTTTTTT.

This sequence joins TRBV27 and TRBJ1-4; D is ambiguous. The CDR3 is made up of 16 amino acids. Germline V CDR1 and CDR2: MNHEY, SMNVEV (reference sequence). V dropped 6 bases and J dropped 0 bases, with 14 bases sitting between them. CDR3 sequence reads: CASSYVRRTTNEKLFF. CDR3 DNA sequence: TGTGCCAGCAGCTACGTTCGGAGGACAACTAATGAAAAACTGTTTTTT. The whole variable domain, filled in from reference TRBV27 and TRBJ1-4, reads EAQVTQNPRYLITVTGKKLTVTCSQNMNHEYMSWYRQDPGLGLRQIYYSMNVEVTDKGDVPEGYKVSRKEKRNFPLILESPSPNQTSLYFCASSYVRRTTNEKLFFGSGTQLSVL.

J is TRBJ1-1 and V is TRBV10-2; D gene unclear. The CDR3 extends over 13 amino acids. Germline V gene data show CDR1 as WSHSY and CDR2 as SAAADI. V was shortened by 6 bases and J by 5 bases, with 13 bases between the two germline ends. CDR3 bases: TGCGCCAGCAGCAGAACTGCAGGAACTGAAGCTTTCTTT. Translation gives CASSRTAGTEAFF.

CDR3 region: CASSLSPRSQGGIQYF. CDR3 nucleotide sequence: TGTGCCAGCAGTTTATCCCCCAGGTCGCAGGGGGGCATTCAGTACTTC. V is TRBV27 and J is TRBJ2-4; TRBD1 might be the D (7 bases). This CDR3 is 16 amino acids long. With 0 bases removed from V and 9 bases from J, the gap between germline ends came to 18 bases. Germline V gene sequence: CDR1 MNHEY, CDR2 SMNVEV (reference sequence).

CDR3 protein: CASSLGTDIEAFF. The CDR3, as DNA: TGTGCCAGCAGCTTGGGGACAGACATTGAAGCTTTCTTT. V is TRBV7-9 and J is TRBJ1-1; TRBD1 matches 7 bases. CDR3 length equals 13 residues. Germline lookup yields CDR1 SEHNR and CDR2 FQNEAQ (reference sequence). V was clipped by 3 bases and J by 7 bases; unmatched bases: 5. Variable domain in full (rest from reference TRBV7-9 and TRBJ1-1): DTGVSQNPRHKITKRGQNVTFRCDPISEHNRLYWYRQTLGQGPEFLTYFQNEAQLEKSRLLSDRFSAERPKGSFSTLEIQRTEQGDSAMYLCASSLGTDIEAFFGQGTRLTVV.

The rearrangement uses TRBV6-1 and TRBJ2-7; 7 bases fit TRBD2. Trimming cost V 2 bases and J 2 bases; bases outside gene matches: 6. Germline V gene data show CDR1 as MNHNS and CDR2 as SASEGT. The CDR3 runs 15 residues. The CDR3 loop reads CASSERRGGTYEQYF. CDR3 bases: TGTGCCAGCAGTGAACGGCGCGGGGGTACCTACGAGCAGTACTTC.

The chain links TRBV7-8 to TRBJ1-2, with D tentatively TRBD1 (6 bases). In germline, CDR1 is SGHVS, CDR2 FQNEAQ. Trimming took 6 bases from V and 3 from J, leaving 17 bases between them. The CDR3 extends over 15 amino acids. This CDR3 is CASRQGGGRDYGYTF. The CDR3 region has the DNA TGTGCCAGCAGACAAGGGGGGGGACGAGACTATGGCTACACCTTC. The whole variable domain, filled in from reference TRBV7-8 and TRBJ1-2, reads GAGVSQSPRYKVAKRGQDVALRCDPISGHVSLFWYQQALGQGPEFLTYFQNEAQLDKSGLPSDRFFAERPEGSVSTLKIQRTQQEDSAVYLCASRQGGGRDYGYTFGSGTRLTVV.

A note on this clone: Other DNA variants within this sample encode the same CDR3. CDR3 bases: TGTGCCAGCAGCCCCTCGAGCAATCAGCCCCAGCATTTT. Protein: CASSPSSNQPQHF. The genes are TRBV6-4 and TRBJ1-5; D gene unclear. This CDR3 has 13 amino acids. Per the germline V gene, CDR1 is MRHNA and CDR2 is SNTAGT. The V gene lost 6 bases and the J gene lost 1 base, with 7 bases spanning the gap.

The CDR3 DNA reads TGTGCCAGCAGCCCACCCGGGAGCTCCTACGAGCAGTACTTC. Encoded protein: CASSPPGSSYEQYF. The rearrangement uses TRBV21-1 and TRBJ2-7; the table's D call, TRBD2, was not checked against the DNA. TRBV21-1 is designated a pseudogene. The CDR3 spans 14 residues.

V usage is TRBV6-5 and J usage is TRBJ2-1; weak D call: TRBD2 (5 bases). CDR1 MNHEY and CDR2 SVGAGI come from the germline V gene. The CDR3 is made up of 13 amino acids. Between the trimmed V and J ends, which lost 9 bases and 4 bases, there was a span of 13 bases. CDR3 nucleotides: TGTGCCAGTAGCGTTGGGATTTACAATGAGCAGTTCTTC. Translating it yields CASSVGIYNEQFF.

The genes are TRBV10-1 and TRBJ1-5, with TRBD1 as a possible D gene (6 bases). The ends were cut back, 10 bases at V and 0 bases at J, with 16 bases in the middle. The V gene's germline CDR1 is WNHNN and CDR2 SYGVQD (reference sequence). The CDR3 runs 15 residues. The CDR3 bases are TGCGCCACCTCCTTTCAGGGGAATAGCAATCAGCCCCAGCATTTT. Its translation is CATSFQGNSNQPQHF.

This clone was picked up many times. The V and J genes are TRBV7-8 and TRBJ2-7; maybe TRBD1 (5 bases). The ends were cut back, 5 bases at V and 7 bases at J, with 15 bases in the middle. CDR3 length: 13 residues. The germline gives CDR1 SGHVS, CDR2 FQNEAQ. DNA of the CDR3: TGTGCCAGCAGCCCCGGAGCAGGGCGGGAGCAGTACTTC. Protein product: CASSPGAGREQYF.

In regard to this clone: This same CDR3 is encoded by further DNA sequences in the sample. This chain uses TRBV7-8 with TRBJ1-5; possible D gene TRBD1, 5 bases. V lost 5 bases to trimming and J lost 0 bases, with 11 bases between them. The CDR3 sequence is 15 residues long. Germline assignment: CDR1 SGHVS and CDR2 FQNEAQ. CDR3: CASSLGRDSNQPQHF. CDR3 DNA: TGTGCCAGCAGCCTCGGCAGGGATAGCAATCAGCCCCAGCATTTT. The variable domain in full, completed from reference TRBV7-8 and TRBJ1-5, reads GAGVSQSPRYKVAKRGQDVALRCDPISGHVSLFWYQQALGQGPEFLTYFQNEAQLDKSGLPSDRFFAERPEGSVSTLKIQRTQQEDSAVYLCASSLGRDSNQPQHFGDGTRLSIL.

CDR3 DNA: TGTGCCAGCTCACCACTGCTCGGATCAGGGGGCGCACCCGGGGAGCTGTTTTTT. Amino acids: CASSPLLGSGGAPGELFF. The chain couples TRBV18 to TRBJ2-2, with 8 bases fitting TRBD1. The J segment lost 6 bases and the V segment lost 1 base, leaving 13 bases of the junction unmatched. Per germline, CDR1 KGHSH and CDR2 LQKENI. The CDR3 length is 18 residues.

This clone showed up just once. The V call is TRBV6-2 or TRBV6-3, the J call TRBJ1-5; D gene ambiguous. The CDR3 extends over 14 amino acids. Trimming shortened V by 3 bases and J by 4 bases, and 10 bases separated the two germline ends. Per the germline V gene, CDR1 is MNHEY and CDR2 is SVGEGT. The CDR3 coding sequence is TGTGCCAGCAGTTATGTTGGAGGGAATCAGCCCCAGCATTTT. The encoded protein is CASSYVGGNQPQHF.